Presented here are 32 T cell receptor beta chains from one specimen sequenced in a study of blood T cell repertoires in COVID-19. TCRdb's copy holds only in-frame clones and misses some; the assay was immunoSEQ multiplex PCR. The data contain 220,000 or so clones, about four fifths of them singletons. The specimen sequenced was PBMCs or T cells enriched from blood (not recorded which). The receptors originated from a woman aged 40 to 50 with acute COVID-19.

The rearrangement joins TRBV28 to TRBJ1-3, with 10 positions matching TRBD1. The CDR3 totals 16 residues. CDR1 and CDR2 from the germline V gene are MDHEN and SYDVKM. The trim removed 4 bases at V and 1 base at J, leaving 4 bases unmatched. CDR3 protein: CASSSGQGMSGNTIYF. The CDR3 DNA follows: TGTGCCAGCAGTTCGGGACAGGGGATGTCTGGAAACACCATATATTTT.

This clone showed up just once. This sequence joins TRBV24-1 and TRBJ1-2; possible D gene TRBD1, 5 bases. The germline gives CDR1 KGHDR, CDR2 SFDVKD. Trimming cost V 3 bases and J 4 bases, with 17 bases left between them. This CDR3 region has 16 residues. The CDR3 coding sequence is TGTGCCACCAGTGATCCCGGCGGGGGGGAGAGCTATGGCTACACCTTC. This codes for CATSDPGGGESYGYTF.

The rearrangement links TRBV4-3 to TRBJ1-4; D is undetermined. Germline-derived CDR1 and CDR2 are LGHNA and YSLEER. V shed 4 bases and J shed 0 bases, with 15 bases lying between them. The CDR3 extends over 17 amino acids. CDR3 amino acids: CASSPRVALATNEKLFF. DNA of the CDR3: TGCGCCAGCAGCCCCCGAGTGGCCCTAGCAACTAATGAAAAACTGTTTTTT.

V gene TRBV7-3 combines with J gene TRBJ1-1; TRBD1 matches 7 bases. The CDR3 consists of 14 residues. V shed 6 bases, J shed 3 bases, and the junction held 7 bases outside the gene matches. Germline V gene data show CDR1 as SGHTA and CDR2 as FQGTGA. CDR3 residues: CASSSTGAHTEAFF. The CDR3 DNA reads TGTGCCAGCAGTAGTACAGGGGCCCACACTGAAGCTTTCTTT.

The chain joins TRBV11-2 to TRBJ2-2, with D possibly TRBD2 on 5 matching bases. The CDR3 consists of 17 residues. The ends were cut back, 0 bases at V and 7 bases at J, with 18 bases in the middle. Germline V gene lookup returns CDR1 SGHAT and CDR2 FQNNGV. For the CDR3, the DNA is TGTGCCAGCAGCTTAGACTGGTCCAGGAGGATTATCGGGGAGCTGTTTTTT. Its translation: CASSLDWSRRIIGELFF.

This chain uses TRBV6-5 with TRBJ1-2, with D perhaps matching TRBD1 (6 bases). The V end lost 5 bases, the J end lost 0 bases, and 13 bases lay between the germline ends. The germline V gene has CDR1 MNHEY and CDR2 SVGAGI. The CDR3 spans 15 residues. CDR3 nucleotide sequence: TGTGCCAGCAGTCCTACGACAGGATCTAACTATGGCTACACCTTC. This translates into CASSPTTGSNYGYTF.

This chain links TRBV4-1 with TRBJ2-5; no clear D gene. This CDR3 has 12 amino acids. Germline CDR1 and CDR2: MGHRA and YSYEKL. Trimming shortened V by 0 bases and J by 5 bases, and 4 bases separated the two germline ends. The chain's CDR3 is CASSQEAETQYF. The CDR3 DNA sequence: TGCGCCAGCAGCCAAGAGGCCGAGACCCAGTACTTC.

This clone showed up just a few times. The J gene is TRBJ1-1, the V gene TRBV20-1; tentative D call: TRBD1 (5 bases). V lost 3 bases to trimming and J lost 0 bases, with 14 bases between them. The CDR3 has 15 amino acids. The germline V gene encodes CDR1 DFQATT and CDR2 SNEGSKA (reference sequence). CDR3 region: CSASGAGRMNTEAFF. The CDR3 bases are TGCAGTGCTAGTGGGGCAGGGAGGATGAACACTGAAGCTTTCTTT.

The rearrangement joins TRBV30 to TRBJ1-2; 7 bases fit TRBD1. The CDR3 has 12 residues. J lost 4 bases, V lost 1 base, and 0 bases had no gene match. From germline, CDR1 is GTSNPN and CDR2 SVGIG (reference sequence). CDR3 nucleotides: TGTGCCTGGAGTGGACAGGGCTATGGCTACACCTTC. It yields the protein CAWSGQGYGYTF.

V usage is TRBV7-9 and J usage is TRBJ2-3; 11 bases agree with TRBD1. V shed 1 base and J 3 bases; nucleotides not matched to a gene: 3. Germline loops: CDR1 SEHNR, CDR2 FQNEAQ (reference sequence). The CDR3 length is 16 residues. CDR3 loop: CASSLVGQGDTDTQYF. The CDR3, as DNA: TGTGCCAGCAGCTTAGTGGGACAGGGGGATACAGATACGCAGTATTTT. The whole variable domain, remainder taken from reference TRBV7-9 and TRBJ2-3, is DTGVSQNPRHKITKRGQNVTFRCDPISEHNRLYWYRQTLGQGPEFLTYFQNEAQLEKSRLLSDRFSAERPKGSFSTLEIQRTEQGDSAMYLCASSLVGQGDTDTQYFGPGTRLTVL.

Written as DNA, the CDR3 is TGTGCCAGCAGCCAAGTCAACAGGGGGCGCACCGGGGAGCTGTTTTTT. It translates to CASSQVNRGRTGELFF. The chain is built from TRBV3-1 (or the pseudogene TRBV3-2) and TRBJ2-2, with 9 bases that match TRBD1. The V gene end was trimmed by 1 base and the J gene end by 4 bases; junction bases not matched to a gene: 4. The CDR3 has 16 residues. The germline CDR1 and CDR2 sequences are LGHDT and YNNKEL (reference sequence).

J is TRBJ2-3 and V is TRBV24-1, with D perhaps TRBD2 (5 bases). Trimming stripped 5 bases from V and 3 bases from J, with 11 bases between. Germline CDR1 is KGHDR and CDR2 is SFDVKD. CDR3 size: 14 residues. CDR3 in DNA: TGTGCCACCAGTGTTAGAGAGGGAACAGATACGCAGTATTTT. It translates to CATSVREGTDTQYF.

V is TRBV6-2 or TRBV6-3 and J is TRBJ2-1; weak D call: TRBD1 (6 bases). The V gene's germline CDR1 is MNHEY and CDR2 SVGEGT. The CDR3 consists of 16 residues. V lost 0 bases and J lost 2, with 11 bases in between. In DNA, the CDR3 is TGTGCCAGCAGTTACTCGAGCAGGGGCCCCTACAATGAGCAGTTCTTC. Its protein product is CASSYSSRGPYNEQFF.

The chain joins TRBV11-2 to TRBJ1-2; D is possibly TRBD1 (6 bases). This CDR3 contains 14 residues. Germline V CDR1 and CDR2: SGHAT, FQNNGV. Trimming shortened V by 7 bases and J by 4 bases, and 16 bases separated the two germline ends. CDR3 coding DNA: TGTGCCAGCACCGCAGGGGTGGCGACCTATGGCTACACCTTC. It translates to CASTAGVATYGYTF.

V is TRBV11-2 and J is TRBJ2-7; D gene ambiguous. Deletions cut 5 bases from V and 0 bases from J, with 11 bases between. The CDR3 contains 14 residues. Germline V gene data show CDR1 as SGHAT and CDR2 as FQNNGV. The CDR3 bases are TGTGCCAGCAGCCCCGGGTTCAGCTCCTACGAGCAGTACTTC. Translation: CASSPGFSSYEQYF.

The chain is built from TRBV9 and TRBJ2-7; TRBD2 matches at 12 bases. The J segment lost 2 bases and the V segment lost 0 bases, leaving 6 bases of the junction unmatched. The CDR3 has 17 residues. From germline, CDR1 is SGDLS and CDR2 YYNGEE. The CDR3 region is CASSVAASGGAAYEQYF. In nucleotides, the CDR3 is TGTGCCAGCAGCGTAGCGGCTAGCGGGGGGGCCGCCTACGAGCAGTACTTC.

The chain employs TRBV15 and TRBJ2-7, with TRBD1 as a possible D gene (5 bases). Trimming cost V 2 bases and J 5 bases, with 10 bases left between them. The CDR3 covers 13 residues. Germline V gene data show CDR1 as LNHNV and CDR2 as YYDKDF (reference sequence). CDR3 amino acids: CATSRSQGHEQYF. The CDR3 region has the DNA TGTGCCACCAGCAGATCTCAGGGCCACGAGCAGTACTTC.

This rearrangement joins TRBV28 to TRBJ2-3, with D uncertain. The CDR3 contains 13 residues. In germline, CDR1 is MDHEN, CDR2 SYDVKM. Trimming took 7 bases from V and 5 from J, leaving 13 bases between them. CDR3 bases: TGTGCCAGCACCAGCAGCCGGAGAGATACGCAGTATTTT. Amino acids: CASTSSRRDTQYF.

This chain uses TRBV11-1 with TRBJ2-2, with 8 bases lining up with TRBD1. With 5 bases clipped from V and 6 bases from J, the junction kept 8 bases outside the gene matches. The CDR3 runs to 15 residues. Per the germline V gene, CDR1 is SGHAT and CDR2 is FQDESV (reference sequence). Here the CDR3 DNA reads TGTGCCAGCAGCCCGCGGACAGGGATGCCCGGGGAGCTGTTTTTT. Protein product: CASSPRTGMPGELFF.

This chain joins TRBV29-1 and TRBJ1-5; 8 bases agree with TRBD1. This CDR3 region has 13 residues. V lost 6 bases and J lost 2; bases outside the gene matches: 3. Germline-derived CDR1 and CDR2 are SQVTM and ANQGSEA. CDR3 DNA sequence: TGCAGCGTCGCAGGGGGCGGCAATCAGCCCCAGCATTTT. Residues: CSVAGGGNQPQHF.

CDR3 protein: CASSRLLAGGDEQFF. CDR3 DNA: TGTGCCAGCAGTAGGCTTCTAGCGGGGGGGGATGAGCAGTTCTTC. The chain is built from TRBV27 and TRBJ2-1; 12 nucleotides align to TRBD2. CDR1 MNHEY and CDR2 SMNVEV come from the germline V gene (reference sequence). The length of the CDR3 is 15 residues. V lost 5 bases to trimming and J lost 8 bases; unmatched junction nucleotides: 7.

The chain uses TRBV15 and TRBJ2-5; D may be TRBD1 (6 bases). The CDR3 length is 15 residues. Germline values: CDR1 LNHNV, CDR2 YYDKDF (reference sequence). V shed 3 bases and J shed 0 bases, with 11 bases lying between them. The CDR3 sequence: CATSRERGYQETQYF. The CDR3 nucleotides are TGTGCCACCAGCAGGGAGAGGGGGTACCAAGAGACCCAGTACTTC.

The V and J genes are TRBV20-1 and TRBJ1-5; 7 nucleotides line up with TRBD1. Per germline, CDR1 DFQATT and CDR2 SNEGSKA (reference sequence). V shed 3 bases and J 3 bases; nucleotides not matched to a gene: 11. The CDR3 has 16 residues. In DNA, the CDR3 is TGCAGTGCTAGTCCAGGGACGGGGACAGTCAATCAGCCCCAGCATTTT. It encodes CSASPGTGTVNQPQHF.

The chain joins TRBV5-1 to TRBJ2-1, with 7 positions matching TRBD1. J was trimmed by 6 bases and V by 7 bases; bases with no gene match: 13. The germline V gene encodes CDR1 SGHRS and CDR2 YFSETQ. The CDR3 is made up of 15 amino acids. The CDR3 sequence is CASAGQAWTGNEQFF. The CDR3 bases are TGCGCCAGCGCCGGACAGGCCTGGACTGGCAATGAGCAGTTCTTC.

The chain uses TRBV3-1 (or the pseudogene TRBV3-2) and TRBJ1-6, with D hard to call. Germline V CDR1 and CDR2: LGHDT, YNNKEL (reference sequence). The CDR3 is 16 amino acids. Trimming took off 4 bases at V and 8 bases at J, with 18 bases between the two ends. The CDR3 DNA is TGTGCCAGCAGCCGCCAGGTGAGAGGGCCTGATTCACCCCTCCACTTT. Protein: CASSRQVRGPDSPLHF.

The rearrangement links TRBV15 to TRBJ2-3; a possible D gene is TRBD2 (5 bases). The CDR3 extends over 13 amino acids. With 2 bases removed from V and 4 bases from J, the gap between germline ends came to 7 bases. Germline V gives CDR1 LNHNV, CDR2 YYDKDF (reference sequence). The CDR3 is CATSRLAADTQYF. As DNA, the CDR3 is TGTGCCACCAGCAGACTAGCAGCAGATACGCAGTATTTT.

The chain couples TRBV19 to TRBJ1-5, with D unresolved. In germline, CDR1 is LNHDA, CDR2 SQIVND (reference sequence). The CDR3 has 13 amino acids. The V gene lost 4 bases and the J gene lost 2 bases, with 6 bases spanning the gap. The CDR3 DNA follows: TGTGCCAGTAGTACCTCTGGCAATCAGCCCCAGCATTTT. As protein: CASSTSGNQPQHF.

About this clone itself: Mismatch with germline at one junction end may stem from a read error. The chain combines TRBV2 with TRBJ2-1; 12 nucleotides align to TRBD2. From germline, CDR1 is SNHLY and CDR2 FYNNEI. This CDR3 region has 17 residues. CDR3 sequence reads: CASREGLAGSSYNEQFF. Written as DNA, the CDR3 is TGTGCCAGCAGGGAAGGACTAGCGGGGAGCTCCTACAATGAGCAGTTCTTC.

The rearrangement joins TRBV27 to TRBJ1-5; D is perhaps TRBD1 (6 bases). This CDR3 has 15 residues. The V gene's germline CDR1 is MNHEY and CDR2 SMNVEV (reference sequence). The V and J ends lost 2 bases and 4 bases respectively, with 12 bases between them. The CDR3 region has the DNA TGTGCCAGCAGTTTAACCAGGGGACGAAATCAGCCCCAGCATTTT. It encodes CASSLTRGRNQPQHF.

The rearrangement links TRBV6-5 to TRBJ1-5; 9 positions match TRBD1. The V gene end was trimmed by 6 bases and the J gene end by 7 bases; junction bases not matched to a gene: 10. This CDR3 spans 15 amino acids. Germline CDR1 is MNHEY and CDR2 is SVGAGI. The CDR3 coding sequence is TGTGCCAGCAGCCCCGAGGGGACAGGGATCCAGCCCCAGCATTTT. As protein: CASSPEGTGIQPQHF.

This chain's CDR3 is CASSSGAGYGYTF. The CDR3 nucleotides are TGTGCCAGTTCCTCAGGGGCAGGCTATGGCTACACCTTC. The chain has TRBV5-8 and TRBJ1-2; TRBD1 is a possible D gene (6 bases). The CDR3 is made up of 13 amino acids. V was shortened by 8 bases and J by 4 bases, with 15 bases between the two germline ends. Germline CDR1 SGHTS, CDR2 YDEGEE. The full variable domain, its missing parts supplied by reference TRBV5-8 and TRBJ1-2, is EAGVTQSPTHLIKTRGQQATLRCSPISGHTSVYWYQQALGLGLQFLLWYDEGEERNRGNFPPRFSGRQFPNYSSELNVNALELEDSALYLCASSSGAGYGYTFGSGTRLTVV.

This chain links TRBV19 with TRBJ2-7; tentatively, D is TRBD2 (6 bases). The length of the CDR3 is 11 residues. Germline CDR1 reads LNHDA; CDR2 reads SQIVND (reference sequence). Trimming cost V 6 bases and J 3 bases, with 6 bases left between them. CDR3 DNA: TGTGCCAGTAGGGAGGGCTACGAGCAGTACTTC. As protein: CASREGYEQYF.